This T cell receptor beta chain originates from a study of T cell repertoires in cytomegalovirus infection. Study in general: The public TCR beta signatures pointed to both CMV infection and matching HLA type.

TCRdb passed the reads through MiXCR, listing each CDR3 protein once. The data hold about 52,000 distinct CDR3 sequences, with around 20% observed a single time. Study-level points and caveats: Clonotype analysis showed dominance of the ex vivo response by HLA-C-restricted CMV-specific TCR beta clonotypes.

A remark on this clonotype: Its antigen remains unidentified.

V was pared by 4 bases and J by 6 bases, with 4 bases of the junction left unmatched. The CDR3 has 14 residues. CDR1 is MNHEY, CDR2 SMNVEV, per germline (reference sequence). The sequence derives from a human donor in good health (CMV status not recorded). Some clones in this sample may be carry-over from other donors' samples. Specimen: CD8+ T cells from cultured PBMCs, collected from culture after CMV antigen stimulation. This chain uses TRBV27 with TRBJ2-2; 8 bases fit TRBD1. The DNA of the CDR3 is TGTGCCAGCAGTTCGGACAGGGTACCCGGGGAGCTGTTTTTT. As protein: CASSSDRVPGELFF.